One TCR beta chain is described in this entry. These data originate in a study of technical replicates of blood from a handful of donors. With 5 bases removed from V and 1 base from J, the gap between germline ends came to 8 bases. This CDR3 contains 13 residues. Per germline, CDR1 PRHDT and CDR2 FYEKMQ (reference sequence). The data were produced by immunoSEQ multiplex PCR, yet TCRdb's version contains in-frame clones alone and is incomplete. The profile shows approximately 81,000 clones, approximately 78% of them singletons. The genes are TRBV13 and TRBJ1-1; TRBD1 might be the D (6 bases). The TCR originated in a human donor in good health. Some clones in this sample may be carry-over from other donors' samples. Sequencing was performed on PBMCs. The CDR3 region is CASSSRGNTEAFF. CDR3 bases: TGTGCCAGCAGCAGCAGGGGGAACACTGAAGCTTTCTTT.